The clone carrying this T cell receptor beta chain was picked up a small number of times. As the library was built, unique molecular identifiers were attached to individual cDNA molecules. TCRdb ran MiXCR on the RACE reads and lists one entry per CDR3 protein. There are 70,000 to 95,000 distinct CDR3 sequences in the sample; 8.6% occur only once, and about 1.7% lies in the top ten. This sample stems from a study of human T cells and chemical hapten exposure. Time point described: healthy volunteer bleed at 6 weeks. Whole blood that had not been fractionated was the source of extracted total RNA. The junction had 3 bases not matched to a gene; V was cut back by 2 bases and J by 4 bases. This CDR3 comprises 15 residues. Germline V lookup: CDR1 ENHRY, CDR2 SYGVKD.

The source of this sequence is a female donor in good health. Some clones in this sample may be carry-over from other donors' samples. This chain uses TRBV10-3 with TRBJ2-3; TRBD1 agrees at 10 bases. Material: whole blood. CDR3 region: CAISEDRGQADTQYF. The CDR3 DNA follows: TGTGCCATCAGTGAGGACAGGGGGCAGGCAGATACGCAGTATTTT.